This TCR beta chain emerged from a study of PD-L1 blockade in urothelial cancer. Produced via immunoSEQ multiplex PCR; TCRdb's table is partial and in-frame only. This sample has about 45,000 clones; approximately 90% occur once, and the top ten carry around 3.9%. Per the germline V gene, CDR1 is MNHEY and CDR2 is SMNVEV (reference sequence). The CDR3 extends over 16 amino acids. The V and J ends lost 1 base and 1 base, in that order; junction bases with no gene match: 5. Here the sequenced sample was PBMCs, taken around atezolizumab (anti-PD-L1) treatment. This clonotype was sampled from an elderly man with urothelial cancer. The chain links TRBV27 to TRBJ2-5; TRBD2 agrees at 8 bases. CDR3 sequence reads: CASSLWGLGVQETQYF. In DNA, the CDR3 is TGTGCCAGCAGTTTATGGGGACTAGGTGTCCAAGAGACCCAGTACTTC.